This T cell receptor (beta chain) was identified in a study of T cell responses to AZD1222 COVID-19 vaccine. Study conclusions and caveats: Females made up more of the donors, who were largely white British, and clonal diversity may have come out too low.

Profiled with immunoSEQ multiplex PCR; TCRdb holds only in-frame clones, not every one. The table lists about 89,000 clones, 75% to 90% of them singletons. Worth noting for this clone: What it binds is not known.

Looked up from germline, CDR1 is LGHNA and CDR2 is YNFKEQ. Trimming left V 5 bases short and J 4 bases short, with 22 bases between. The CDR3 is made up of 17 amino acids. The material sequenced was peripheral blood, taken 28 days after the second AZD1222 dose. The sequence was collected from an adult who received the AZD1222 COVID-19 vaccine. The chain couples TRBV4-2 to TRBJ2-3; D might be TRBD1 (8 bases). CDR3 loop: CASSTPLDREGADTQYF. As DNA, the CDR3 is TGTGCCAGCAGCACCCCCTTGGACAGGGAGGGCGCAGATACGCAGTATTTT.